This T cell receptor (beta chain) originates from a study of T cells after yellow fever vaccination (dated by TCRdb to the late 2010s). Study-wide context: The SMART-Seq v4 Ultra Low Input RNA kit was used to prepare libraries from fractions with low cell numbers. Bulk TCR alpha and beta repertoires were sequenced longitudinally to track T-cell clones before and after primary and booster YFV17D yellow fever vaccination. Two healthy male donors, one aged 18 to 30 and one aged 30 to 39 years, were included in the cohort. Blood samples were taken at several timepoints before and after primary and secondary immunization, and bulk PBMC replicates and cell subsets were isolated.

Synthesis of TCR cDNA relied on 5'RACE template switching, a step that introduced a universal primer site along with unique molecular identifiers. Priming for cDNA synthesis came from both the TCR alpha and TCR beta constant segments. Library amplification used two PCR steps, and the second PCR step added sample barcodes and sequencing adapters. Sequencing of libraries was performed on Illumina HiSeq 2500 (2x100 bp) or NovaSeq (2x150 bp). The study's own analysis went as follows. MIGEC was used to demultiplex reads and collapse the reads into UMI consensus sequences, and MiXCR was used for V(D)J alignment. Using edgeR on replicate PBMC samples, clonotypes were called vaccine-responding if FDR was below 0.01 and the log2 fold change was above 5 up to day 15. Each bulk clonotype was labeled CD4 or CD8 based on which sequenced repertoire, CD4 or CD8, contained the clonotype at higher abundance. Starting from the raw public reads, TCRdb applied fastp trimming at Q25, assembled clones with MiXCR and retained in-frame beta chains. Rows with one shared CDR3 protein collapse into an entry with the most common genes and DNA. The V and J calls shown here were made by TCRdb, not taken from the authors' results. The table for this sample lists hundreds of thousands of distinct CDR3 sequences; roughly an eighth of them were counted only once. The biggest ten clones account for about 15% of the sample.

There are a few counts of this clonotype. Its antigen is unknown. A junction end diverges from the germline sequence, so it may reflect a read error. Overall results and qualifications from the work: The secondary T-cell response was found to be weaker but faster than the primary response, with a peak reached on day 5 rather than on day 15. After the booster, most of the clones that had expanded following primary vaccination were detected again (just under 97% of CD4 and around 90% of CD8), which suggests that memory was broadly maintained. Because abundant contaminating clonotypes from the bulk population could be contained in FACS-sorted repertoires, computational filtering was required. Only a couple of donors were included in the study, so the extent to which the findings can be generalized is limited. A small share of clonotypes was detected in both CD4 and CD8 compartments, with the overlap likely arising from convergent recombination.

From the germline V gene, CDR1 is SGHTA and CDR2 is FQGNSA. The CDR3 measures 12 amino acids from cysteine to phenylalanine. The CDR3 DNA has 36 bases and is translated from base 1. The sample's treatment or condition label is to be understood as: live attenuated yellow fever vaccine strain. At every blood-draw timepoint, two biological replicates of bulk PBMCs were collected. A standard Ficoll-Paque protocol was used to isolate PBMCs from peripheral blood. TriZol was used to extract RNA from bulk PBMCs, CD4 and CD8 fractions, and dextramer-positive and dextramer-negative fractions. The rearrangement joined TRBV7-2 to TRBJ1-2; the D gene is not confidently resolved. The starting material was PBMCs, obtained on the day of the yellow fever booster vaccination. This clonotype was obtained from a young man who received the YFV17D yellow fever vaccine. The CDR3 reads as follows: CASSLEIPRPHF. The DNA sequence is TGTGCCAGCAGCTTAGAAATCCCCAGGCCCCACTTC.